These 9 T cell receptor beta chains originate from one sample sequenced in a study of OX40 agonist ivuxolimab in advanced cancers. Libraries were prepared by immunoSEQ multiplex PCR; TCRdb keeps only in-frame clonotypes and omits some of them. The data contain under 85,000 clones, over 90% of them seen just once; the ten biggest clones take up roughly 0.72%. This material consisted of CD4+ or CD8+ T cells sorted from blood, taken in a trial of the OX40 agonist ivuxolimab. These receptors all come from an adult with an advanced solid tumor such as melanoma, head and neck, liver or kidney cancer.

The V and J genes are TRBV7-9 and TRBJ2-3; 8 nucleotides line up with TRBD2. The CDR3 totals 18 residues. Germline lookup yields CDR1 SEHNR and CDR2 FQNEAQ (reference sequence). V lost 3 bases, J lost 2 bases, and 13 bases stayed unmatched. For the CDR3, the DNA is TGTGCCAGCAGCTTCCCTGTAGCGGGAAAGATATCCACAGATACGCAGTATTTT. Translation gives CASSFPVAGKISTDTQYF.

The V and J genes are TRBV5-1 and TRBJ2-3; 7 bases match TRBD2. Trimming at V came to 4 bases and at J to 4 bases, leaving 15 bases not matched to a gene. The germline V gene encodes CDR1 SGHRS and CDR2 YFSETQ. This CDR3 has 17 amino acids. The CDR3 is CASSRSAGVLGPDTQYF. CDR3 coding DNA: TGCGCCAGCAGCCGGTCGGCGGGAGTTTTGGGGCCAGATACGCAGTATTTT.

The V gene is TRBV7-8, the J gene TRBJ2-5; 11 bases align to TRBD2. The CDR3 covers 17 residues. Germline V CDR1 and CDR2: SGHVS, FQNEAQ. V lost 1 base, J lost 6 bases, and 10 bases stayed unmatched. CDR3 sequence: CASSLVSGRASVKTQYF. CDR3 nucleotides: TGTGCCAGCAGCTTAGTTAGCGGGAGGGCCAGCGTCAAGACCCAGTACTTC.

The chain has TRBV23-1 and TRBJ1-5; maybe TRBD1 (5 bases). TRBV23-1 is annotated as an ORF whose role is uncertain. The V and J ends lost 8 bases and 4 bases respectively, with 18 bases between them. This CDR3 comprises 15 residues. CDR3 nucleotide sequence: TGCGCCAGCGGCCACAAAGGGGCGCAGAATCAGCCCCAGCATTTT. It encodes CASGHKGAQNQPQHF.

V and J are TRBV18 and TRBJ2-2; D ambiguous. Germline CDR1 KGHSH, CDR2 LQKENI. The germline V and J ends were trimmed by 2 bases and 1 base, with 8 bases remaining between them. The CDR3 loop spans 15 amino acids. CDR3 sequence (DNA): TGTGCCAGCTCACCAACTACGGTGAACACCGGGGAGCTGTTTTTT. Translated, it gives CASSPTTVNTGELFF.

The V and J genes are TRBV18 and TRBJ2-7, with D unclear. Germline V gene sequence: CDR1 KGHSH, CDR2 LQKENI. V was pared by 3 bases and J by 3 bases, with 12 bases between. CDR3 length: 14 residues. In DNA form, the CDR3 reads TGTGCCAGCTCACCGGGCAGGAATTTCTACGAGCAGTACTTC. Translated: CASSPGRNFYEQYF.

CDR3 nucleotide sequence: TGTGCCTGGAGGGAAGGGGTGGTTGGCCAAGAGACCCAGTACTTC. The encoded protein is CAWREGVVGQETQYF. The chain uses TRBV30 and TRBJ2-5, with a weak D call TRBD1 (5 bases). This CDR3 contains 15 residues. The V gene's germline CDR1 is GTSNPN and CDR2 SVGIG (reference sequence). V was pared by 3 bases and J by 1 base, with 15 bases between. The full variable domain, with the rest looked up from reference TRBV30 and TRBJ2-5, is SQTIHQWPATLVQPVGSPLSLECTVEGTSNPNLYWYRQAAGRGLQLLFYSVGIGQISSEVPQNLSASRPQDRQFILSSKKLLLSDSGFYLCAWREGVVGQETQYFGPGTRLLVL.

This chain uses TRBV13 with TRBJ2-1, with a weak D call TRBD1 (5 bases). The CDR3 sequence is 16 residues long. CDR1 is PRHDT and CDR2 is FYEKMQ in the germline V gene (reference sequence). The V and J ends lost 1 base and 8 bases respectively, with 18 bases between them. For the CDR3, the DNA is TGTGCCAGCAGCTTAGCCCCCCAGGGTTCCCGGGATGAGCAGTTCTTC. It codes for CASSLAPQGSRDEQFF.

V and J are TRBV5-4 and TRBJ2-5; 11 bases are a match to TRBD2. CDR1 is SGHNT, CDR2 YYREEE, per germline (reference sequence). This CDR3 is built from 14 residues. The ends lost 4 bases at V and 4 bases at J; junction bases unmatched: 3. CDR3 loop: CASSAGLAGETQYF. CDR3 DNA: TGTGCCAGCAGCGCCGGACTAGCGGGAGAGACCCAGTACTTC.